This T cell receptor (beta chain) was sequenced during a study of blood T cell repertoires in COVID-19. Overall study context: Samples taken during acute and convalescent COVID-19 were collected in the United States, Italy and Spain.

Those who participated ranged in age from 18 to 89 years and resided in under 25 US areas. J gave up 7 bases and V 7 bases, and 5 bases lay outside the gene matches. The CDR3 has 14 amino acids. Germline CDR1 and CDR2: LNHDA and SQIVND (reference sequence). The data were produced by immunoSEQ multiplex PCR, yet TCRdb's version contains in-frame clones alone and is incomplete. The profile covers fewer than 250,000 clones, with about 82% appearing a single time and over 2% taken by the ten largest. The rearrangement uses TRBV19 and TRBJ1-4; 11 bases align to TRBD1. The TCR comes from a woman between 50 and 59 years old who had recovered from COVID-19. Sequenced: PBMCs or T cells enriched from blood (not recorded which). The CDR3 nucleotides read TGTGCCAGTATGGGGACAGGGGGAGGTGAAAAACTGTTTTTT. Translation gives CASMGTGGGEKLFF.